The entry below describes one TCR beta chain. This sample was included in a study of blood T cell repertoires in COVID-19. Study summary: The samples span acute and convalescent COVID-19 from the United States, Italy and Spain. Sample material is recorded as cDNA or gDNA derived from T cells, B-cell-depleted T cells, or PBMCs.

Original data processing: Nucleated cell number was recorded as an estimate derived from reference gene primer amplification. Assay: immunoSEQ multiplex PCR; the TCRdb copy retains only in-frame clones and omits some. V and J calls and clone size follow that table, whereas D and trimming were derived from the DNA. The table lists roughly 40,000 clones, roughly 68% of them singletons, with under 75% in the top ten. The CDR3 is 14 amino acids. Germline assignment: CDR1 MNHNY and CDR2 SVGAGI (reference sequence). Trimming took off 5 bases at V and 9 bases at J, with 14 bases between the two ends. Input material: peripheral blood. The sequence was obtained from a man older than 75 with acute or convalescent COVID-19. The V gene is TRBV6-6, the J gene TRBJ1-6; D is undetermined. The chain's CDR3 is CASSGGRMSSPLHF. In DNA, the CDR3 is TGTGCCAGCAGTGGCGGGCGAATGAGTTCACCCCTCCACTTT.